Listed below are T cell receptor beta chains from one sample, sequenced in a study of T cell responses to AZD1222 COVID-19 vaccine. The assay was immunoSEQ multiplex PCR, and TCRdb's table has in-frame clones only and misses some. This sample has about 76,000 clones, with roughly 88% found just once. Sample: peripheral blood, taken on day 0 of AZD1222 vaccination. The receptors were sampled from an adult in good health. Both conserved end residues are part of each CDR3. Each record gives: J gene, V gene, CDR3 protein.

TRBJ2-1	TRBV5-1	CASSFTSGSQVEQFF
TRBJ2-7	TRBV9	CASSVGGLGRTEQYF
TRBJ2-3	TRBV4-1	CASSQGSGRGVSSTDTQYF
TRBJ1-6	TRBV12-3/TRBV12-4	CASSLQQRSPLHF
TRBJ2-1	TRBV6-6	CASSYSSRGHNEQFF
TRBJ2-2	TRBV3-1/TRBV3-2	CASSRTSGGSNTGELFF
TRBJ1-2	TRBV6-6	CASSPAQQYYGYTF
TRBJ1-2	TRBV29-1	CSVEPLSGFDYGYTF
TRBJ1-2	TRBV28	CASSLELGWQGLSPDYGYTF
TRBJ2-3	TRBV30	CAWSLGGGLADTQYF
TRBJ1-6	TRBV7-8	CASSFRDRVSSPLHF
TRBJ1-4	TRBV28	CASRLQGQANEKLFF
TRBJ2-2	TRBV14	CASSQRSADYTGELFF
TRBJ2-7	TRBV5-4	CASSLSRGAYEQYF
TRBJ2-5	TRBV11-2	CASSLGGRIGETQYF
TRBJ1-4	TRBV18	CASSPGLSNEKLFF
TRBJ1-1	TRBV13	CASSSGAGEAFF
TRBJ1-5	TRBV20-1	CSASDPGTTGNQPQHF
TRBJ1-3	TRBV19	CASSIDQTPGNTIYF
TRBJ1-2	TRBV5-6	CASSLLADGYTF
TRBJ2-3	TRBV7-8	CASSWPETDTQYF
TRBJ2-2	TRBV4-1	CASRAPTNTGELFF
TRBJ2-2	TRBV29-1	CSVESSLGTHLFF
TRBJ1-2	TRBV30	CAWRQDSFNYGYTF
TRBJ1-4	TRBV28	CASSLSRDRYEKLFF
TRBJ1-1	TRBV11-2	CASSLTGMTAFF
TRBJ1-1	TRBV6-4	CASSQGGAYTKAFF
TRBJ1-5	TRBV9	CASSVKVPSNQPQHF
TRBJ2-2	TRBV5-6	CASSFLVGGGELFF
TRBJ1-1	TRBV9	CASSTRESRSGTEAFF
TRBJ2-7	TRBV3-1/TRBV3-2	CASSQRTGIEQYF
TRBJ2-7	TRBV27	CASSFGQANYEQYF
TRBJ1-5	TRBV6-2/TRBV6-3	CASSYDQGWNQPQHF
TRBJ2-1	TRBV9	CASSDKHGSRGEQFF
TRBJ2-5	TRBV18	CASSMVNGQETQYF
TRBJ2-3	TRBV11-1	CASSLALAGAQGTQYF
TRBJ2-2	TRBV19	CASSMVATGELFF
TRBJ1-1	TRBV14	CASSRLQTEAFF
TRBJ1-2	TRBV6-5	CASRRSGEDGYTF
TRBJ2-4	TRBV5-1	CASSLSGSGNIQYF
TRBJ2-5	TRBV4-1	CASSQDWRGGRETQYF
TRBJ2-7	TRBV10-1	CASSAGTGVLHEQYF
TRBJ2-5	TRBV5-1	CASSRTPGLAGETQYF
TRBJ1-6	TRBV28	CASSPPLHF
TRBJ1-5	TRBV30	CAWSTTGQRQPQHF
TRBJ2-3	TRBV27	CASSFSGRTDTQYF
TRBJ1-5	TRBV28	CASSPGVGRFNQPQHF
TRBJ1-1	TRBV10-3	CAISKDRGRDTEAFF
TRBJ1-2	TRBV11-2	CASHSIRAGGYGYTF
TRBJ1-2	TRBV7-8	CASSWGQGGYTF
TRBJ1-4	TRBV6-5	CASDPGTGGPEKLFF
TRBJ2-7	TRBV10-2	CASNDRGREQYF